This T cell receptor beta chain appears in the sequencing data of a study of T cells after somatic rescue of genetic block. The data were produced by immunoSEQ multiplex PCR, yet TCRdb's version contains in-frame clones alone and is incomplete. This sample has about 14,000 clones, with just over 70% found just once. This CDR3 region has 15 residues. The germline CDR1 and CDR2 sequences are MDHEN and SYDVKM. Trimming pared 3 bases from V and 0 bases from J, leaving 11 bases between. The receptor was derived from a boy younger than 18. The sample was peripheral blood mononuclear cells (PBMCs). V is TRBV28 and J is TRBJ1-1, with a tentative D call TRBD1 (5 bases). CDR3 DNA sequence: TGTGCCAGCAGTTTTCTGACAGCCTTGAACACTGAAGCTTTCTTT. Its protein is CASSFLTALNTEAFF.